This T cell receptor (beta chain) stems from a study of blood T cells in healthy people across ages. Overall study results and limits: One million T cells yielded diversity estimates that were considered underestimates.

On this clonotype itself: No antigen is known for it.

Germline V CDR1 and CDR2: DFQATT, SNEGSKA (reference sequence). The CDR3 runs to 14 residues. V gave up 3 bases and J gave up 4 bases, with 15 bases separating them. Individuals who donated were healthy Caucasians from Russia aged roughly 6 to 100. Sample-barcoded 5' priming and a J-beta primer mix drove a second PCR of roughly 7 to 11 cycles. TCRdb ran MiXCR on the 5' RACE reads and lists one entry per CDR3 protein. The table lists about 930,000 distinct CDR3 sequences, about 27% of them singletons, with about 10% in the top ten. The same sample was also used in a study of T cells of mothers and their children. Per that paper: Within related and unrelated pairs, thymic selection shapes TCR recombination output in a similar way.

The chain combines TRBV20-1 with TRBJ1-2, with a tentative D call TRBD1 (5 bases). This sequence was found in a woman aged 40 to 50 in good health. Material: blood. CDR3 protein: CSASRGGGFYGYTF. The CDR3 region has the DNA TGCAGTGCTAGTCGCGGGGGTGGGTTCTATGGCTACACCTTC.